These 27 T cell receptor beta chains originate from one sample sequenced in a study of blood T cell repertoires in COVID-19. Repertoires were generated with immunoSEQ multiplex PCR, while TCRdb's copy carries only in-frame clones and drops some. The sample includes 250,000 to 300,000 clones, around 88% of them seen just once. The specimen sequenced was peripheral blood. These receptor sequences come from a man in his forties with acute or convalescent COVID-19.

This sequence joins TRBV12-5 and TRBJ1-5; D not resolved. The germline V gene encodes CDR1 LGHNT and CDR2 FRNRAP. CDR3 size: 15 residues. V lost 0 bases, J lost 1 base, and 7 bases lay in between. The CDR3 DNA is TGTGCTAGTGGTTTGGTACAGACCAGCAATCAGCCCCAGCATTTT. Protein: CASGLVQTSNQPQHF.

The V gene is TRBV7-2, the J gene TRBJ2-7; perhaps TRBD2 as D (7 bases). CDR1 and CDR2 from the germline V gene are SGHTA and FQGNSA. Trimming shortened V by 2 bases and J by 5 bases, and 19 bases separated the two germline ends. The CDR3 runs to 16 residues. DNA of the CDR3: TGTGCCAGCAGCTTAATTGCGGGGGCCCATCCTAACGAGCAGTACTTC. Translation: CASSLIAGAHPNEQYF. The complete variable domain, with remaining parts taken from reference TRBV7-2 and TRBJ2-7, reads GAGVSQSPSNKVTEKGKDVELRCDPISGHTALYWYRQSLGQGLEFLIYFQGNSAPDKSGLPSDRFSAERTGGSVSTLTIQRTQQEDSAVYLCASSLIAGAHPNEQYFGPGTRLTVT.

In this sample, this clone turned up once. CDR3 nucleotide sequence: TGTGCCAGCAGTACCACGGGACAGCCTTCCTACGAGCAGTACTTC. Protein sequence: CASSTTGQPSYEQYF. The rearrangement uses TRBV27 and TRBJ2-7; 7 bases agree with TRBD1. Trimming took 5 bases from V and 1 from J; bases not matched to a gene: 8. This CDR3 spans 15 amino acids. The germline V gene encodes CDR1 MNHEY and CDR2 SMNVEV (reference sequence).

This rearrangement joins TRBV6-5 to TRBJ2-7, with 7 nucleotides matching TRBD1. Germline values: CDR1 MNHEY, CDR2 SVGAGI. The CDR3 covers 14 residues. Germline trimming cut 5 bases from V and 2 bases from J; bases unmatched to any gene: 6. The CDR3: CASSPWTGPYEQYF. CDR3 coding DNA: TGTGCCAGCAGTCCGTGGACAGGCCCCTACGAGCAGTACTTC.

V gene TRBV5-8 combines with J gene TRBJ1-6; 7 nucleotides line up with TRBD1. The V segment lost 5 bases and the J segment 3 bases; nucleotides outside the gene matches: 11. This CDR3 region has 17 residues. From germline, CDR1 is SGHTS and CDR2 YDEGEE. The CDR3 protein is CASSLRGGGLYNSPLHF. The CDR3 nucleotides read TGTGCCAGCAGTCTTCGAGGAGGGGGCCTCTATAATTCACCCCTCCACTTT.

V gene TRBV9 combines with J gene TRBJ1-6; TRBD1 is a possible D gene (5 bases). CDR3 length: 15 residues. The germline V gene has CDR1 SGDLS and CDR2 YYNGEE. The V gene lost 0 bases and the J gene lost 4 bases, with 8 bases spanning the gap. This chain's CDR3 is CASSVGGTYNSPLHF. The CDR3 DNA follows: TGTGCCAGCAGCGTAGGAGGGACTTATAATTCACCCCTCCACTTT.

The rearrangement uses TRBV14 and TRBJ2-2; D is undetermined. Per germline, CDR1 SGHDN and CDR2 FVKESK. Trimming left V 4 bases short and J 1 base short, with 10 bases between. This CDR3 has 15 residues. This CDR3 is CASSPYSLNTGELFF. The CDR3 coding sequence is TGTGCCAGCAGCCCCTATTCCCTGAACACCGGGGAGCTGTTTTTT.

The chain employs TRBV25-1 and TRBJ1-2; D perhaps matches TRBD1 (5 bases). CDR1 MGHDK and CDR2 SYGVNS come from the germline V gene. Trimming removed 3 bases from V and 3 bases from J, with 14 bases in between. The CDR3 is made up of 15 amino acids. In nucleotides, the CDR3 is TGTGCCAGCAGTGATCGGTGGGGGACTGACTATGGCTACACCTTC. Translated: CASSDRWGTDYGYTF.

The chain carries TRBV7-2 and TRBJ1-6; D is uncertain. Trimming took 3 bases from V and 3 from J, leaving 9 bases between them. The CDR3 has 15 amino acids. CDR1 SGHTA and CDR2 FQGNSA come from the germline V gene. In DNA form, the CDR3 reads TGTGCCAGCAGCTTCCTAGACTTCTATAATTCACCCCTCCACTTT. Protein product: CASSFLDFYNSPLHF.

J is TRBJ2-7 and V is TRBV5-1; 10 bases line up with TRBD2. The CDR3 runs to 15 residues. The V segment lost 0 bases and the J segment 3 bases; nucleotides outside the gene matches: 3. Germline-derived CDR1 and CDR2 are SGHRS and YFSETQ. CDR3 sequence: CASSLAGTSVYEQYF. CDR3 nucleotide sequence: TGCGCCAGCAGCTTGGCCGGGACTAGCGTCTACGAGCAGTACTTC.

The genes are TRBV5-4 and TRBJ2-7, with D possibly TRBD1 on 6 matching bases. CDR3 length: 13 residues. The germline V and J ends were trimmed by 4 bases and 6 bases, with 14 bases remaining between them. Germline assignment: CDR1 SGHNT and CDR2 YYREEE (reference sequence). In DNA, the CDR3 is TGTGCCAGCAGCCTTAGCCCGACAGGCGAGCAGTACTTC. It specifies CASSLSPTGEQYF.

The chain couples TRBV9 to TRBJ2-3, with 9 bases matching TRBD1. Germline loops: CDR1 SGDLS, CDR2 YYNGEE. With V trimmed by 3 bases and J by 5 bases, 10 bases remained unmatched. This CDR3 has 16 amino acids. This chain's CDR3 is CASSAEGQGLIDTQYF. In DNA, the CDR3 is TGTGCCAGCAGCGCGGAGGGACAGGGATTAATAGATACGCAGTATTTT.

The J gene is TRBJ1-1, the V gene TRBV19; D gene ambiguous. V was cut by 3 bases and J by 0 bases, with 8 bases left in between. CDR1 and CDR2 (germline): LNHDA, SQIVND (reference sequence). This CDR3 region has 14 residues. The CDR3 nucleotides are TGTGCCAGTAGTATGGGCAGATTGAACACTGAAGCTTTCTTT. It is translated as CASSMGRLNTEAFF.

The V and J genes are TRBV2 and TRBJ2-1; TRBD2 agrees at 8 bases. The germline CDR1 and CDR2 sequences are SNHLY and FYNNEI. After removal of 3 bases from V and 8 bases from J, the junction contained 15 bases not matched to a gene. The CDR3 extends over 17 amino acids. The CDR3 protein is CASSEESGGIFGHEQFF. CDR3 bases: TGTGCCAGCAGTGAGGAGAGCGGGGGAATTTTTGGGCATGAGCAGTTCTTC.

This rearrangement joins TRBV30 to TRBJ1-2; D is uncertain. The CDR3 is 12 amino acids. With 4 bases removed from V and 5 bases from J, the gap between germline ends came to 11 bases. Germline lookup yields CDR1 GTSNPN and CDR2 SVGIG (reference sequence). The CDR3 coding sequence is TGTGCCTGGACCCGGGGTGGATATGGCTACACCTTC. Translating gives CAWTRGGYGYTF. Full variable domain (outside the CDR3, taken from reference TRBV30 and TRBJ1-2): SQTIHQWPATLVQPVGSPLSLECTVEGTSNPNLYWYRQAAGRGLQLLFYSVGIGQISSEVPQNLSASRPQDRQFILSSKKLLLSDSGFYLCAWTRGGYGYTFGSGTRLTVV.

V is TRBV7-9 and J is TRBJ2-1; 12 bases agree with TRBD1. There are 16 residues in the CDR3. Germline V gene lookup returns CDR1 SEHNR and CDR2 FQNEAQ (reference sequence). The trim removed 4 bases at V and 8 bases at J, leaving 9 bases unmatched. The CDR3, as DNA: TGTGCCAGCAGCTCTATGGGACAGGGGGCGATGTATGAGCAGTTCTTC. It yields the protein CASSSMGQGAMYEQFF.

The CDR3 here is CASSHLGREAFF. DNA for the CDR3: TGTGCCAGCAGCCATTTGGGCAGAGAAGCTTTCTTT. The rearrangement links TRBV3-1 (or the pseudogene TRBV3-2) to TRBJ1-1; no clear D gene. Germline assignment: CDR1 LGHDT and CDR2 YNNKEL (reference sequence). Trimming took off 3 bases at V and 8 bases at J, with 10 bases between the two ends. This CDR3 has 12 amino acids.

This chain links TRBV10-3 with TRBJ2-1; D ambiguous. The CDR3 covers 12 residues. CDR1 ENHRY and CDR2 SYGVKD come from the germline V gene. The V end was cut by 3 bases, the J end by 8 bases, with 8 bases between. The CDR3 bases are TGTGCCATCAGTGAATACCGGTATGAGCAGTTCTTC. Protein: CAISEYRYEQFF.

The chain employs TRBV2 and TRBJ1-2; 10 bases are a match to TRBD1. The CDR3 loop spans 13 amino acids. CDR1 and CDR2 (germline): SNHLY, FYNNEI. V was clipped by 6 bases and J by 8 bases; unmatched bases: 6. The CDR3 loop reads CASRPTGGGGYTF. Here the CDR3 DNA reads TGTGCCAGCAGGCCGACAGGGGGCGGCGGCTACACCTTC.

The table lists this clone with a few counts. The V and J genes are TRBV14 and TRBJ2-7, with D maybe TRBD2 (6 bases). V dropped 3 bases and J dropped 1 base, with 16 bases sitting between them. Germline CDR1 reads SGHDN; CDR2 reads FVKESK. The CDR3 loop spans 16 amino acids. This CDR3 reads CASSQVPGTLSYEQYF. Written as DNA, the CDR3 is TGTGCCAGCAGCCAGGTTCCCGGGACTCTATCCTACGAGCAGTACTTC.

The chain joins TRBV6-2 or TRBV6-3 to TRBJ1-2, with a weak D call TRBD1 (5 bases). This CDR3 is built from 14 residues. V dropped 2 bases and J dropped 7 bases, with 14 bases sitting between them. CDR1 is MNHEY, CDR2 SVGEGT, per germline. CDR3 sequence (DNA): TGTGCCAGCAGTTACCTTGGACAACCCCCTGGCTACACCTTC. It codes for CASSYLGQPPGYTF.

This clone was picked up a small number of times. This chain connects TRBV19 to TRBJ1-1; 8 bases line up with TRBD1. Looked up from germline, CDR1 is LNHDA and CDR2 is SQIVND (reference sequence). CDR3 length: 13 residues. The trim removed 10 bases at V and 6 bases at J, leaving 10 bases unmatched. The CDR3 sequence: CATGDRGLPEAFF. The CDR3 DNA sequence: TGTGCCACGGGAGACAGGGGTTTGCCTGAAGCTTTCTTT.

The chain has TRBV9 and TRBJ2-7, with TRBD1 matching 9 bases. The V and J ends lost 2 bases and 7 bases, in that order; junction bases with no gene match: 7. This CDR3 is 14 amino acids long. Germline V CDR1 and CDR2: SGDLS, YYNGEE. CDR3 bases: TGTGCCAGCAGCGTTTGGGACAGGGTCGAAGAGCAGTACTTC. Amino acid sequence: CASSVWDRVEEQYF.

The rearrangement joins TRBV7-7 to TRBJ2-7; 7 bases map to TRBD1. The junction had 3 bases not matched to a gene; V was cut back by 1 base and J by 6 bases. CDR3 size: 13 residues. Per the germline V gene, CDR1 is SSHAT and CDR2 is FNYEAQ (reference sequence). The CDR3 here is CASSLVQGFEQYF. CDR3 DNA sequence: TGTGCCAGCAGCTTAGTACAGGGGTTCGAGCAGTACTTC.

In this sample, this clone turned up once. The J gene is TRBJ2-7, the V gene TRBV19; TRBD1 matches at 8 bases. CDR1 and CDR2 (germline): LNHDA, SQIVND (reference sequence). V trimming: 7 bases; J trimming: 4 bases; junction bases outside the gene matches: 6. The CDR3 sequence is 13 residues long. CDR3 residues: CASNRGSAYEQYF. The CDR3 coding sequence is TGTGCCAGTAACAGGGGGTCGGCATACGAGCAGTACTTC.

V and J are TRBV5-1 and TRBJ2-1; D might be TRBD2 (6 bases). The CDR3 has 16 amino acids. V was shortened by 2 bases and J by 7 bases, with 19 bases between the two germline ends. CDR1 and CDR2 from the germline V gene are SGHRS and YFSETQ. CDR3 nucleotide sequence: TGCGCCAGCAGCTTTGCCGGGACTGGTAGCTTGAATGAGCAGTTCTTC. It encodes CASSFAGTGSLNEQFF.

In this sample, this clone turned up once. This rearrangement joins TRBV6-5 to TRBJ1-2; 9 bases fit TRBD1. Looked up from germline, CDR1 is MNHEY and CDR2 is SVGAGI. With 0 bases clipped from V and 2 bases from J, the junction kept 4 bases outside the gene matches. The CDR3 consists of 16 residues. The chain's CDR3 is CASSYSGTGWNYGYTF. The CDR3 DNA is TGTGCCAGCAGTTACTCCGGGACAGGGTGGAACTATGGCTACACCTTC.